What follows is one T cell receptor beta chain and its context. Its antigen is unidentified. The source of the sample is a study of PD-1 blockade in mismatch repair-deficient tumors. The repertoire was sequenced with immunoSEQ multiplex PCR; TCRdb's copy has only in-frame clones and lacks some. This sample has approximately 9,300 clones, with 75% to 95% found just once. Sample time point: roughly 11-day in vitro stimulation with candidate neoantigen peptide 3. An identically run culture lacking peptide was the fold-change baseline. The V and J ends lost 4 bases and 1 base respectively, with 16 bases between them. The CDR3 sequence is 16 residues long. Germline V lookup: CDR1 MDHEN, CDR2 SYDVKM.

The specimen comprised cells cultured in vitro, sampled from a patient treated with pembrolizumab. The chain combines TRBV28 with TRBJ1-1; D gene ambiguous. The source is an adult with mismatch repair-deficient cancer. CDR3 DNA: TGTGCCAGCAGTTCCGCGGCCCGCATTACGAACACTGAAGCTTTCTTT. Translating gives CASSSAARITNTEAFF.